This TCR beta chain stems from a study of T cell responses to AZD1222 COVID-19 vaccine. The CDR3 extends over 16 amino acids. Trimming pared 0 bases from V and 0 bases from J, leaving 9 bases between. Germline V CDR1 and CDR2: SGHVS, FNYEAQ. This clone was counted once. What it binds is not known. Sequenced by immunoSEQ multiplex PCR; TCRdb stores in-frame clones only, minus some. The sample yields approximately 89,000 clones, over 75% seen once. Regarding the study as a whole: A reported finding is that nearly half of spike-specific TCRs target unmutated variant regions.

The V gene is TRBV7-6, the J gene TRBJ2-1; a weak D match, TRBD1 (6 bases). Sequencing used peripheral blood, obtained 28 days after the second AZD1222 dose. The source is an adult who received the AZD1222 COVID-19 vaccine. The CDR3 region is CASSLANRVSYNEQFF. CDR3 nucleotide sequence: TGTGCCAGCAGCTTAGCAAACAGGGTCTCCTACAATGAGCAGTTCTTC.